A selection of T cell receptor beta chains follows, all from one sample in a study of identical twins. One entry per CDR3 protein, called by TCRdb with MiXCR from the 5' RACE reads. In the table there are about 690,000 distinct CDR3 sequences, approximately 21% of which are singletons. The same data also went into a second study, on T cells expressing NK-cell markers.

Sample: PBMCs. Source of these receptors: a woman aged 18-29 years in good health. Each CDR3 is given with its conserved first and last residue. D genes are given only for firm matches. The size field is filled for only some rows; it gives once, few, many or a size class.

CDR3nt | CDR3aa | j_gene | v_gene | d_gene | abundance
TGCGCCAGCAGTTCCGGGGGGGGACAAGAGACCCAGTACTTC | CASSSGGGQETQYF | TRBJ2-5 | TRBV5-1 | TRBD2 | many
TGTGCCAGCAGCCAAGATCCCGGCGGCTACTCTGGAAACACCATATATTTT | CASSQDPGGYSGNTIYF | TRBJ1-3 | TRBV4-2 | - | -
TGTGCCATCAGTGCAAAAGGGCAGGAGCAGTTCTTC | CAISAKGQEQFF | TRBJ2-1 | TRBV10-3 | - | -
TGTGCCAGCAGCTTAGTCGGCAGGGGTTATGGCTACACCTTC | CASSLVGRGYGYTF | TRBJ1-2 | TRBV7-9 | - | many
TGTGCCAGCAGTTACGGGACTGGTTACGAGCAGTACTTC | CASSYGTGYEQYF | TRBJ2-7 | TRBV6-5 | - | -
TGTGCCAGCAGTTGGAGCGGTAATCAGCCCCAGCATTTT | CASSWSGNQPQHF | TRBJ1-5 | TRBV12-3/TRBV12-4 | - | few
TGTGCCAGCAGCATAGGACAGTCGCTCTATGGCTACACCTTC | CASSIGQSLYGYTF | TRBJ1-2 | TRBV7-8 | - | -
TGCAGTGCTAGATTTCCCGGGACCACTGAAGCTTTCTTT | CSARFPGTTEAFF | TRBJ1-1 | TRBV20-1 | - | few
TGTGCCAGCAGCCAACGGACCCAAAGGTCGGCAGATACGCAGTATTTT | CASSQRTQRSADTQYF | TRBJ2-3 | TRBV4-2 | - | few
TGTGCCAGCAGTTCCATCTTCCCGTCCGGGACTAGCGGGAGGGGGGCCGGGGAGCTGTTTTTT | CASSSIFPSGTSGRGAGELFF | TRBJ2-2 | TRBV27 | TRBD2 | few
TGTGCCAGCAGCGCCTCACCGGGACTAGCGGGAGAGACCCAGTACTTC | CASSASPGLAGETQYF | TRBJ2-5 | TRBV9 | TRBD2 | few
TGTGCCATCAGTGAGTCGATAGCGAACACGAATGGCTACACCTTC | CAISESIANTNGYTF | TRBJ1-2 | TRBV10-3 | - | -
TGCGCCAGCAGCTTGGGGCTGGGGAGGGTAGGCACTGAAGCTTTCTTT | CASSLGLGRVGTEAFF | TRBJ1-1 | TRBV5-1 | - | -
TGTGCCAGCAGACGGGGGACAGGTCTCCCCTCTGGGGGCAACGTCCTGACTTTC | CASRRGTGLPSGGNVLTF | TRBJ2-6 | TRBV6-1 | TRBD1 | -
TGTGCCAGCTCACCAACCTACGGACAGAGCTTCGAGCAGTACTTC | CASSPTYGQSFEQYF | TRBJ2-7 | TRBV18 | - | -
TGCGCCAGCAGCTACTACAGGGGAGATACGCAGTATTTT | CASSYYRGDTQYF | TRBJ2-3 | TRBV5-1 | TRBD1 | many
TGTGCCAGCAGTGACTCTAGCCCCGCAGATACGCAGTATTTT | CASSDSSPADTQYF | TRBJ2-3 | TRBV6-4 | - | many
TGTGCTAGTGGGCGACACTCTGGGACAGCCAAGTCACCCTCCTACGAGCAGTACTTC | CASGRHSGTAKSPSYEQYF | TRBJ2-7 | TRBV12-5 | TRBD1 | many
TGTGCCAGCAGCCCTCGAACGAGCACCGGGGAGCTGTTTTTT | CASSPRTSTGELFF | TRBJ2-2 | TRBV7-6 | - | -
TGCAGTGCTAGAGATATGGACAGGAACTACAATGAGCAGTTCTTC | CSARDMDRNYNEQFF | TRBJ2-1 | TRBV20-1 | TRBD1 | few
TGTGCCAGCAGCTTAGGTAGCGGGAGGATATACGAGCAGTACTTC | CASSLGSGRIYEQYF | TRBJ2-7 | TRBV7-6 | TRBD2 | -
TGTGCCAGCAGCTTGTTCCTAGACCCCCAGGGTCAGCCCCAGCATTTT | CASSLFLDPQGQPQHF | TRBJ1-5 | TRBV5-5 | - | -
TGCGCCAGCAAGTTGGGCGGAACGAACACCGGGGAGCTGTTTTTT | CASKLGGTNTGELFF | TRBJ2-2 | TRBV5-1 | - | -
TGTGCCAGCAGCTTACCGGGACGCAACCCCCAGCATTTT | CASSLPGRNPQHF | TRBJ1-5 | TRBV11-2 | - | -
TGCGCCAGCAGCCGGACCGAAGGTAACTATGGCTACACCTTC | CASSRTEGNYGYTF | TRBJ1-2 | TRBV5-1 | - | -
TGTGCCAGCAGCTCCGGGACCGGCACAGATACGCAGTATTTT | CASSSGTGTDTQYF | TRBJ2-3 | TRBV5-1 | - | -
TGTGCCAGCAGCGTAAGGACAGGGGGGGATTCACCCCTCCACTTT | CASSVRTGGDSPLHF | TRBJ1-6 | TRBV9 | TRBD1 | -
TGTGCCAGCAGTTTAAAGGGTCGGCGGATCTCTGGGGCCAACGTCCTGACTTTC | CASSLKGRRISGANVLTF | TRBJ2-6 | TRBV12-3/TRBV12-4 | - | -
TGTGCCAGCAGCTCCCCCCTCTCCGGTGATTACGAGCAGTACTTC | CASSSPLSGDYEQYF | TRBJ2-7 | TRBV7-9 | - | -
TGTGCCACCAGCGGACGAAGCGCGAACACCGGGGAGCTGTTTTTT | CATSGRSANTGELFF | TRBJ2-2 | TRBV15 | - | -
TGTGCCAGCAGCCCTTCAGCGGGGGCCTACAATGAGCAGTTCTTC | CASSPSAGAYNEQFF | TRBJ2-1 | TRBV7-2 | TRBD2 | -
TGCAGTGCTCGGGGCCCCCTGATCCCCTACAATGAGCAGTTCTTC | CSARGPLIPYNEQFF | TRBJ2-1 | TRBV20-1 | - | -